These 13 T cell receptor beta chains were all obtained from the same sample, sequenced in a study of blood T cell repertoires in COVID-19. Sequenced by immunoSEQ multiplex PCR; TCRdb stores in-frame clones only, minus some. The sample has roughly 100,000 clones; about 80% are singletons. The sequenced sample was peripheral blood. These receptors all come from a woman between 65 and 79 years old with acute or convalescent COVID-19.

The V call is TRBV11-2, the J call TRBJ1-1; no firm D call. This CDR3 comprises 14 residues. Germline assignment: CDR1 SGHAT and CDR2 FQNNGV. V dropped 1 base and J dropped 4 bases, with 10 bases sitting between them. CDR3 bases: TGTGCCAGCAGCTTAGTAGAGGGATCCACTGAAGCTTTCTTT. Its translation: CASSLVEGSTEAFF.

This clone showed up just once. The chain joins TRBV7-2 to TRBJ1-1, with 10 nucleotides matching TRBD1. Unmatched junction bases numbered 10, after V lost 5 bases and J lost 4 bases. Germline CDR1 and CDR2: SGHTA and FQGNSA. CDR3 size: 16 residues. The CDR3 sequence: CASSPHTGQGGTEAFF. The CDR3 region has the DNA TGTGCCAGCAGCCCTCACACAGGACAGGGGGGCACTGAAGCTTTCTTT.

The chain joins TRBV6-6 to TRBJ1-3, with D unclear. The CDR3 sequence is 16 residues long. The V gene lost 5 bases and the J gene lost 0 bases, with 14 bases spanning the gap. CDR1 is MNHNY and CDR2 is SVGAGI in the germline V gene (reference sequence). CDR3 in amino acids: CASSPIDTSSGNTIYF. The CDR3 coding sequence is TGTGCCAGCAGTCCGATAGACACGAGCTCTGGAAACACCATATATTTT.

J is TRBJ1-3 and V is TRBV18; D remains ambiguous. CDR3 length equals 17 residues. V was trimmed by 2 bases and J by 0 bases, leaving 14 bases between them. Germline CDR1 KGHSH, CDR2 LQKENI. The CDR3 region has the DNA TGTGCCAGCTCACCATTGGAGGCTGTTCGCTCTGGAAACACCATATATTTT. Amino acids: CASSPLEAVRSGNTIYF.

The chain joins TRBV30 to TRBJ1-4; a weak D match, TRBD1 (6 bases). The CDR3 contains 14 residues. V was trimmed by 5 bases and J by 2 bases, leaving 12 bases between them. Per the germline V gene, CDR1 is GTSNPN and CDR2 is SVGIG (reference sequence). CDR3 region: CAWEDRPTNEKLFF. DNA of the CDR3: TGTGCCTGGGAAGACAGGCCCACTAATGAAAAACTGTTTTTT. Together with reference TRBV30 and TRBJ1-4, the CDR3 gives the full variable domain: SQTIHQWPATLVQPVGSPLSLECTVEGTSNPNLYWYRQAAGRGLQLLFYSVGIGQISSEVPQNLSASRPQDRQFILSSKKLLLSDSGFYLCAWEDRPTNEKLFFGSGTQLSVL.

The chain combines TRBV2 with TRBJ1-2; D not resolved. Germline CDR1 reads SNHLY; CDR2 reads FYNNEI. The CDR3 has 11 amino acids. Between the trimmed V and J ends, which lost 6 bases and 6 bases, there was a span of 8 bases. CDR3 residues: CASSPKDGYTF. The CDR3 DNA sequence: TGTGCCAGCAGCCCTAAAGATGGCTACACCTTC.

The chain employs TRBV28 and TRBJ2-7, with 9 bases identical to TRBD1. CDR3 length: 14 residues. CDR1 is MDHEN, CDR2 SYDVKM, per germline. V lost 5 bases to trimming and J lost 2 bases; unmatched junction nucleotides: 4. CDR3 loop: CASSLNRGPYEQYF. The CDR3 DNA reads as TGTGCCAGCAGTCTAAACAGGGGGCCCTACGAGCAGTACTTC.

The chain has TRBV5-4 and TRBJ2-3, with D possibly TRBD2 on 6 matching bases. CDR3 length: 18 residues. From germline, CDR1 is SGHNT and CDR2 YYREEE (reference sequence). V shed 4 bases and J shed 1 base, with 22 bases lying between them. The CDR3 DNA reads TGTGCCAGCAGCGGCGCGGGGCGGAGGGTGGTTCGCACAGATACGCAGTATTTT. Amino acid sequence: CASSGAGRRVVRTDTQYF.

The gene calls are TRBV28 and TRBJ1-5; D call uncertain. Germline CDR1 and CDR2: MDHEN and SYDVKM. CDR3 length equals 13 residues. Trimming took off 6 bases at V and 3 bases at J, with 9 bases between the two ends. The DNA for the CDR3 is TGTGCCAGCAGGGGGAGTTTCAATCAGCCCCAGCATTTT. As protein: CASRGSFNQPQHF.

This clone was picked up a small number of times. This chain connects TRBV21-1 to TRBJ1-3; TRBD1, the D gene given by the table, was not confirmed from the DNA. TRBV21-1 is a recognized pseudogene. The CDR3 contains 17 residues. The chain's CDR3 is CASSKPTGQGTGNTIYF. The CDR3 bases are TGTGCCAGCAGCAAACCGACGGGCCAGGGCACTGGAAACACCATATATTTT.

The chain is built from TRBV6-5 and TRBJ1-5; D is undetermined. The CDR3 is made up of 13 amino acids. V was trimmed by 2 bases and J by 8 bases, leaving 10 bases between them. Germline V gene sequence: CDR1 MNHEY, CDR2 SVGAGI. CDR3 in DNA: TGTGCCAGCAGTTACAAGCTCGGGGAGCCCCAGCATTTT. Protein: CASSYKLGEPQHF.

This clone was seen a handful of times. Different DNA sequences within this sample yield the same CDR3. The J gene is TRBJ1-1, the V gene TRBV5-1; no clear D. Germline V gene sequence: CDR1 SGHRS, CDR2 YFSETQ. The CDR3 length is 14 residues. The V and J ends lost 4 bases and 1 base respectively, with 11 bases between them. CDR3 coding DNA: TGCGCCAGCAGCCGTGACGGAGCGAACACTGAAGCTTTCTTT. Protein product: CASSRDGANTEAFF.

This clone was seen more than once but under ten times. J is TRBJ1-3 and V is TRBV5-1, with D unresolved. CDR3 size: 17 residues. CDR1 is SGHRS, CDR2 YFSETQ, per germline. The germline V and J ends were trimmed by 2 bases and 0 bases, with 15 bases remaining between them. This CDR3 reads CASSFYGVRGSGNTIYF. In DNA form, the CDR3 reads TGCGCCAGCAGCTTTTACGGAGTACGCGGCTCTGGAAACACCATATATTTT.